These 9 T cell receptor beta chains originate from one sample sequenced in a study of cytomegalovirus exposure and HLA in healthy donors listed by TCRdb under 2017. Receptor amplification or capture employed the immunoSEQ multiplex PCR assay. A mixture of 60 forward primers for TCR Vbeta segments and 13 reverse primers for TCR Jbeta segments was used in the multiplex PCR. TCRdb provides this immuneACCESS table in a form limited to in-frame rearrangements. Some clones are lacking; in checked studies, under half of them reflect an unresolved V gene, and why the rest are absent is not known. Counted in this sample were fewer than 200,000 clones; approximately 78% of them appeared once. The top ten hold about 1.9% of the sample. Sequenced material: PBMCs. The receptors shown here come from a woman younger than 30 in good health and CMV-seronegative.

J is TRBJ1-2 and V is TRBV18; TRBD1 matches 9 bases. With V trimmed by 3 bases and J by 0 bases, 8 bases remained unmatched. The CDR3 sequence is 17 residues long. Per the germline V gene, CDR1 is KGHSH and CDR2 is LQKENI. CDR3 residues: CASSPPGTGISNYGYTF. For the CDR3, the DNA is TGTGCCAGCTCACCCCCAGGGACAGGGATATCTAACTATGGCTACACCTTC.

A note on this clone: At one end, the junction sequence differs from germline, possibly due to a read error. This rearrangement joins TRBV7-9 to TRBJ1-6; no definite D call. CDR1 is SEHNR and CDR2 is FQNEAQ in the germline V gene (reference sequence). The CDR3 length is 16 residues. CDR3 DNA sequence: TGTTCCAGCAGCTTACCCCTACAGATCTTCAATTCACCCCTCCACTTT. As protein: CSSSLPLQIFNSPLHF.

The chain has TRBV9 and TRBJ2-3, with 10 nucleotides matching TRBD2. The V and J ends lost 4 bases and 1 base, in that order; junction bases with no gene match: 15. CDR1 is SGDLS, CDR2 YYNGEE, per germline. This CDR3 region has 19 residues. CDR3 nucleotide sequence: TGTGCCAGCAGCCCCTTCGGGGGCCTAGCGGGGGATGGCACAGATACGCAGTATTTT. Its translation: CASSPFGGLAGDGTDTQYF.

This clone has just one count. The chain is built from TRBV5-8 and TRBJ2-5; 8 nucleotides match TRBD2. V was clipped by 0 bases and J by 8 bases; unmatched bases: 6. This CDR3 is 14 amino acids long. In germline, CDR1 is SGHTS, CDR2 YDEGEE. The CDR3 DNA is TGTGCCAGCAGCTTGGTGGGACTAGGGGTTACCCAGTACTTC. This codes for CASSLVGLGVTQYF.

The V gene is TRBV5-5, the J gene TRBJ2-3, with 8 positions matching TRBD1. The CDR3 covers 16 residues. Trimming took 5 bases from V and 3 from J; bases not matched to a gene: 11. Germline V gene lookup returns CDR1 SGHKS and CDR2 YYEKEE (reference sequence). CDR3 protein: CASSYEDRVRTDTQYF. The CDR3 DNA reads as TGTGCCAGCAGTTACGAGGACAGGGTGAGGACAGATACGCAGTATTTT.

The chain recombines TRBV20-1 with TRBJ1-2; tentatively, D is TRBD1 (5 bases). Trimming left V 5 bases short and J 6 bases short, with 10 bases between. Per germline, CDR1 DFQATT and CDR2 SNEGSKA (reference sequence). The CDR3 consists of 11 residues. CDR3 region: CSAFDSHGYTF. The CDR3 DNA sequence: TGCAGTGCTTTTGACAGTCATGGCTACACCTTC.

CDR3: CASSLAGAVGTEAFF. The CDR3 bases are TGTGCCAGCAGTTTAGCGGGGGCAGTCGGCACTGAAGCTTTCTTT. The chain carries TRBV28 and TRBJ1-1, with D maybe TRBD1 (6 bases). The CDR3 totals 15 residues. Germline V gene lookup returns CDR1 MDHEN and CDR2 SYDVKM. The germline V and J ends were trimmed by 2 bases and 4 bases, with 14 bases remaining between them.

The chain links TRBV25-1 to TRBJ1-2, with D unresolved. V lost 3 bases to trimming and J lost 2 bases, with 13 bases between them. The CDR3 has 15 residues. The germline V gene encodes CDR1 MGHDK and CDR2 SYGVNS. The CDR3 DNA sequence: TGTGCCAGCAGTGATGCCCATACAACAAACTATGGCTACACCTTC. The encoded protein is CASSDAHTTNYGYTF.

The rearrangement links TRBV28 to TRBJ1-6; no firm D call. This CDR3 contains 17 residues. Germline V gene sequence: CDR1 MDHEN, CDR2 SYDVKM. Trimming pared 2 bases from V and 7 bases from J, leaving 18 bases between. The CDR3 DNA sequence: TGTGCCAGCAGTTTAGTAGCCGCACACCTAGAGAATTCACCCCTCCACTTT. Protein sequence: CASSLVAAHLENSPLHF. Combining the CDR3 with reference TRBV28 and TRBJ1-6 gives the whole variable domain DVKVTQSSRYLVKRTGEKVFLECVQDMDHENMFWYRQDPGLGLRLIYFSYDVKMKEKGDIPEGYSVSREKKERFSLILESASTNQTSMYLCASSLVAAHLENSPLHFGNGTRLTVT.